This section outlines one T cell receptor (beta chain) sequence together with its context. The sample comes from a study of blood T cell repertoires in COVID-19. Study details: COVID-19 samples, acute and convalescent, were from the United States, Italy and Spain.

In the authors' workflow: The authors estimated nucleated cell counts from reference gene primer amplification. Profiling relied on immunoSEQ multiplex PCR, and the TCRdb table lists in-frame clones only, not all of them. That table furnishes V, J and clone size, whereas the DNA furnished D and trimming. Of approximately 260,000 clones in the sample, roughly 84% were seen once. The sequence was collected from a woman aged 40 to 50 who had recovered from COVID-19. The sequenced sample consisted of peripheral blood.

The DNA of the CDR3 is TGTGCCAGCAGCCTTTCGCTATCACAGTCCTACGAGCAGTACTTC. This gives the protein CASSLSLSQSYEQYF. The chain combines TRBV7-2 with TRBJ2-7; no firm D call. The CDR3 loop spans 15 amino acids. Germline lookup yields CDR1 SGHTA and CDR2 FQGNSA. Trimming removed 5 bases from V and 1 base from J, with 15 bases in between.